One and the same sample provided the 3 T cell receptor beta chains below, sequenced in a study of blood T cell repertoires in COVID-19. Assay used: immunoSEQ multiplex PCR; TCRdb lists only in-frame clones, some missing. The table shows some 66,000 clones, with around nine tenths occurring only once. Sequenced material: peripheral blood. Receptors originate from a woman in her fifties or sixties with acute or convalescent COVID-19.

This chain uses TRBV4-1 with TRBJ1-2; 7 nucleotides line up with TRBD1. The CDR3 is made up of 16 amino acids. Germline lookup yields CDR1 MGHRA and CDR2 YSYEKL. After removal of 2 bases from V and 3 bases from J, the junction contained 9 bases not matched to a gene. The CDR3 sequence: CASSQHGTDLYYGYTF. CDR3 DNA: TGCGCCAGCAGCCAACACGGGACAGACCTTTACTATGGCTACACCTTC.

The CDR3 protein is CASSSDRVGQPQHF. DNA for the CDR3: TGTGCCAGCAGTTCGGACAGGGTTGGTCAGCCCCAGCATTTT. The V call is TRBV5-4, the J call TRBJ1-5; 8 nucleotides line up with TRBD1. CDR1 and CDR2 (germline): SGHNT, YYREEE (reference sequence). The CDR3 is made up of 14 amino acids. V lost 5 bases, J lost 6 bases, and 7 bases stayed unmatched.

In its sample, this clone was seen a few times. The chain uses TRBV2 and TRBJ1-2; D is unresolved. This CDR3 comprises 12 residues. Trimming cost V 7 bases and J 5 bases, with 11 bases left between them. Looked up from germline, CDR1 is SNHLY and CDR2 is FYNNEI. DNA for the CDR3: TGTGCCAGCATCTCAGGCGCGTATGGCTACACCTTC. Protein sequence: CASISGAYGYTF.